This is a list of T cell receptor beta chains from one sample in a study of T cell responses to AZD1222 COVID-19 vaccine. Only in-frame clones appear in the TCRdb table, and some are missing; sequencing was by immunoSEQ multiplex PCR. The data show about 180,000 clones, about 86% seen once. The input for sequencing was peripheral blood, taken 28 days after the second AZD1222 dose. These receptors were collected from an adult who received the AZD1222 COVID-19 vaccine. CDR3s include the opening cysteine and the closing phenylalanine or tryptophan. The D gene is left open where the match is weak. Clone size, where shown, is once, few, many, or a class for clones that have expanded.

cdr3_nt	cdr3_aa	v_call	j_call	clone_size	d_call
TGTGCCAGCCTAACGAGGACGAATACGCAGTATTTT	CASLTRTNTQYF	TRBV6-5	TRBJ2-3	.	.
TGCAGCGTTGAAGGAGGCCTGACTAGCGGGAAAGACAATGAGCAGTTCTTC	CSVEGGLTSGKDNEQFF	TRBV29-1	TRBJ2-1	.	TRBD2
TGTGCCAGCAGCGTGGCCCCAACGGGGGGACAAGAGACCCAGTACTTC	CASSVAPTGGQETQYF	TRBV9	TRBJ2-5	.	TRBD2
TGTGCCAGCAGCCAAGAACAGGGTTTGGGCAATCAGCCCCAGCATTTT	CASSQEQGLGNQPQHF	TRBV4-2	TRBJ1-5	.	.
TGTGCCAGCAGACAGGGGTCAGTTAATGAAAAACTGTTTTTT	CASRQGSVNEKLFF	TRBV6-6	TRBJ1-4	.	TRBD1
TGTGCCATCAGGGGCAGCGGGGGGAGCACAGATACGCAGTATTTT	CAIRGSGGSTDTQYF	TRBV10-3	TRBJ2-3	.	TRBD2
TGTGCCAGCAGGGGAACTAGCGGGGGCACGTCTGGGGGTGAGCAGTTCTTC	CASRGTSGGTSGGEQFF	TRBV25-1	TRBJ2-1	.	TRBD2
TGTGCCAGCAGGCCCCGCGACAGGGGACCAGATACGCAGTATTTT	CASRPRDRGPDTQYF	TRBV5-4	TRBJ2-3	.	TRBD1
TGTGCCAGCAGTTACCGCCCCCGTGATAACACTGAAGCTTTCTTT	CASSYRPRDNTEAFF	TRBV6-5	TRBJ1-1	.	.
TGCGCCAGCAGCATCTCAGGAGAAGCTAACTATGGCTACACCTTC	CASSISGEANYGYTF	TRBV5-1	TRBJ1-2	.	.
TGTGCCTGGGCTCCCCTCCTTGGAAACACCATATATTTT	CAWAPLLGNTIYF	TRBV30	TRBJ1-3	.	.
TGCGCCAGCAGCTTTTCGAGGGACAAGACCGATGGCTACACCTTC	CASSFSRDKTDGYTF	TRBV5-1	TRBJ1-2	.	.
TGCGCCAGCAGCTTGGGCAGGTCAGCTAACTATGGCTACACCTTC	CASSLGRSANYGYTF	TRBV5-1	TRBJ1-2	.	.
TGTGCCACCAGTGACCCTGTGACAGGGGTCGGTACAGATACGCAGTATTTT	CATSDPVTGVGTDTQYF	TRBV24-1	TRBJ2-3	.	TRBD1
TGCAGCGTTGATCCAGGGACCAGGATCATTGGCAATCAGCCCCAGCATTTT	CSVDPGTRIIGNQPQHF	TRBV29-1	TRBJ1-5	.	.
TGTGCCAGCAGCTTCTTGCCAAGCTCCTACGAGCAGTACTTC	CASSFLPSSYEQYF	TRBV7-2	TRBJ2-7	once	.
TGTGCCAGCAGCCTCCAACTCCGGACTAGCGGGGCCACAGATACGCAGTATTTT	CASSLQLRTSGATDTQYF	TRBV4-2	TRBJ2-3	.	TRBD2
TGTGCCAGCAATCCCGGGGGAAACTATGGCTACACCTTC	CASNPGGNYGYTF	TRBV6-5	TRBJ1-2	.	.
TGTGCCATCAGTGACCCGGGGGGGGAGCAGTTCTTC	CAISDPGGEQFF	TRBV10-3	TRBJ2-1	.	TRBD2
TGTGCCAGCAGCCAAGATCTTGTTTCGGGACAGGGACCAGCTTTCTTT	CASSQDLVSGQGPAFF	TRBV3-1/TRBV3-2	TRBJ1-1	few	TRBD1
TGTGCCACCCGGGACAGGGCGCTCGCCGGGGAGCTGTTTTTT	CATRDRALAGELFF	TRBV19	TRBJ2-2	.	TRBD1
TGCGCCAGCAGCACCTACCCTAGCGGGGGGAACAATGAGCAGTTCTTC	CASSTYPSGGNNEQFF	TRBV5-1	TRBJ2-1	.	TRBD2
TGCGCCTCCCGAGGGGGGCCTGACAATGAGCAGTTCTTC	CASRGGPDNEQFF	TRBV23-1	TRBJ2-1	.	.
TGTGCCTGGAGTCCGCAGGGCTACACTGAAGCTTTCTTT	CAWSPQGYTEAFF	TRBV30	TRBJ1-1	few	.
TGTGCCAGCAGCTTAACGGAGCAATCCTCAGTCTATGGCTACACCTTC	CASSLTEQSSVYGYTF	TRBV7-8	TRBJ1-2	few	.
TGTGCCAGCAGTTGGACAGGCAACACTGAAGCTTTCTTT	CASSWTGNTEAFF	TRBV27	TRBJ1-1	.	TRBD1
TGTGCCAGTAGTCCCCAGAGTACCGGAGCTTTCTTT	CASSPQSTGAFF	TRBV19	TRBJ1-1	.	.
TGTGCCAGCAGCTTACGGGGGACCGGGGAGCTGTTTTTT	CASSLRGTGELFF	TRBV11-3	TRBJ2-2	.	.
TGTGCCAGCAGTGAAGGGCAGGGGCTAGCTAACTATGGCTACACCTTC	CASSEGQGLANYGYTF	TRBV6-1	TRBJ1-2	.	.
TGTGCCAGCAGCACTAGGCAGGTTGTCACCGGGGAGCTGTTTTTT	CASSTRQVVTGELFF	TRBV9	TRBJ2-2	.	.
TGTGCCAGCAGTGACCAGGGACGGGGCACCGGGGAGCTGTTTTTT	CASSDQGRGTGELFF	TRBV6-1	TRBJ2-2	.	.
TGTGCCAGTAGTATTAACAGGGACTATGGCTACACCTTC	CASSINRDYGYTF	TRBV19	TRBJ1-2	once	.
TGTGCCACCAGTGAGTCACCCCGGGGGGGCTTTCGTAATGAGCAGTTCTTC	CATSESPRGGFRNEQFF	TRBV24-1	TRBJ2-1	.	TRBD2
TGCGCCAGCAGCCGAACAGGAACAACTAATGAAAAACTGTTTTTT	CASSRTGTTNEKLFF	TRBV5-1	TRBJ1-4	.	.
TGTGCCAGCAGTGAAGCGGTCTTTACCGGGGAGCTGTTTTTT	CASSEAVFTGELFF	TRBV6-1	TRBJ2-2	.	.
TGTGCCAGTGCCGGGACGTCGAATAATTCACCCCTCCACTTT	CASAGTSNNSPLHF	TRBV19	TRBJ1-6	.	.
TGTGCCCGAAAGAAGCTCGGGGAGGGCAAATACGAGCAGTACTTC	CARKKLGEGKYEQYF	TRBV6-5	TRBJ2-7	.	TRBD2
TGTGCCAGCAGTCCCCCCCCCGGGGATAGCGATAACACCGGGGAGCTGTTTTTT	CASSPPPGDSDNTGELFF	TRBV25-1	TRBJ2-2	once	.
TGTGCCAGCAGCCCACCACCTGGGGGAGGGGCCACTGAAGCTTTCTTT	CASSPPPGGGATEAFF	TRBV9	TRBJ1-1	.	.
TGTGCCAGCAGTTACCCTCAGACTAGCGGGGGGCAGACAGATACGCAGTATTTT	CASSYPQTSGGQTDTQYF	TRBV6-2/TRBV6-3	TRBJ2-3	many	TRBD2
TGTGCCAGCAGCCGCGGGACTAGCGCTGTCACCGGGGAGCTGTTTTTT	CASSRGTSAVTGELFF	TRBV7-3	TRBJ2-2	.	TRBD2
TGTGCCAGCAGCCCTACCCCTAGCGGGGGAGCTAACACCGGGGAGCTGTTTTTT	CASSPTPSGGANTGELFF	TRBV7-6	TRBJ2-2	.	TRBD2
TGTGCCAGCAGCCCATCGGGACAAGATGGCTACACCTTC	CASSPSGQDGYTF	TRBV9	TRBJ1-2	.	.
TGTGCCAGTAGTCCGTCGACAGGGGGCGTCTACAATGAGCAGTTCTTC	CASSPSTGGVYNEQFF	TRBV19	TRBJ2-1	once	TRBD1
TGTGCCAGCAGCCAGGTTAACTATGGCTACACCTTC	CASSQVNYGYTF	TRBV3-1/TRBV3-2	TRBJ1-2	.	.